This passage covers 26 T cell receptor beta chains from one sample sequenced in a study of blood T cell repertoires in COVID-19. Sequenced by immunoSEQ multiplex PCR; TCRdb stores in-frame clones only, minus some. The sample holds about 400,000 clones, around 89% seen once. The specimen sequenced was PBMCs or T cells enriched from blood (not recorded which). The origin of the receptors is a woman aged 25 to 45 with acute COVID-19.

Remarks on this clone: This may be a read error: a much more frequent sequence differs by one nucleotide. At the DNA level, this CDR3 is encoded by other sequences in the same sample as well. J is TRBJ1-1 and V is TRBV5-1; D is perhaps TRBD1 (6 bases). CDR1 and CDR2 from the germline V gene are SGHRS and YFSETQ. The CDR3 consists of 13 residues. Trimming took 4 bases from V and 1 from J, leaving 8 bases between them. This chain's CDR3 is CASSRTENTEAFF. The DNA of the CDR3 is TGCGCCAGCAGCCGGACAGAGAACACTGAAGCTTTCTTT.

This chain joins TRBV5-4 and TRBJ2-4, with D hard to call. The CDR3 length is 13 residues. The V gene's germline CDR1 is SGHNT and CDR2 YYREEE (reference sequence). Deletions cut 3 bases from V and 7 bases from J, with 11 bases between. The CDR3 DNA follows: TGTGCCAGCAGCTCAGCCGGCGGCAACATTCAGTACTTC. This encodes CASSSAGGNIQYF. The whole variable domain, filled in from reference TRBV5-4 and TRBJ2-4, reads ETGVTQSPTHLIKTRGQQVTLRCSSQSGHNTVSWYQQALGQGPQFIFQYYREEENGRGNFPPRFSGLQFPNYSSELNVNALELDDSALYLCASSSAGGNIQYFGAGTRLSVL.

In this sample, this clone turned up a few times. J is TRBJ1-1 and V is TRBV5-1; 7 nucleotides line up with TRBD1. Germline CDR1 is SGHRS and CDR2 is YFSETQ. The CDR3 extends over 14 amino acids. Trimming took 2 bases from V and 3 from J; bases not matched to a gene: 4. The CDR3 DNA sequence: TGCGCCAGCAGCTTCAGGGGGGCGGACACTGAAGCTTTCTTT. This translates into CASSFRGADTEAFF.

The CDR3 DNA follows: TGTGCCAGCAGCTCGGGGGGGTACTATGGCTACACCTTC. It is translated as CASSSGGYYGYTF. This sequence joins TRBV7-8 and TRBJ1-2, with a weak D call TRBD1 (5 bases). Germline values: CDR1 SGHVS, CDR2 FQNEAQ. The CDR3 is 13 amino acids. With 4 bases removed from V and 3 bases from J, the gap between germline ends came to 9 bases. The full variable domain, completed using reference TRBV7-8 and TRBJ1-2, is GAGVSQSPRYKVAKRGQDVALRCDPISGHVSLFWYQQALGQGPEFLTYFQNEAQLDKSGLPSDRFFAERPEGSVSTLKIQRTQQEDSAVYLCASSSGGYYGYTFGSGTRLTVV.

The V and J genes are TRBV6-4 and TRBJ2-3; 8 bases match TRBD2. Germline V gene data show CDR1 as MRHNA and CDR2 as SNTAGT. CDR3 length: 15 amino acids. Trimming cost V 4 bases and J 2 bases; bases outside gene matches: 5. The CDR3 DNA sequence: TGTGCCAGCAGTGTGCGGGGGGCCATCACAGATACGCAGTATTTT. As protein: CASSVRGAITDTQYF.

In nucleotides, the CDR3 is TGTGCCTGGAGTGTGGGAGACAGGGTCGGCAATTCACCCCTCCACTTT. Its translation is CAWSVGDRVGNSPLHF. The chain employs TRBV30 and TRBJ1-6, with 7 bases matching TRBD1. With 0 bases clipped from V and 7 bases from J, the junction kept 9 bases outside the gene matches. The CDR3 extends over 16 amino acids. CDR1 and CDR2 from the germline V gene are GTSNPN and SVGIG (reference sequence).

The chain recombines TRBV18 with TRBJ1-1; D gene ambiguous. V lost 3 bases and J 0 bases, leaving 8 bases between the germline ends. CDR1 and CDR2 (germline): KGHSH, LQKENI. The CDR3 has 14 residues. The CDR3 loop reads CASSPELVNTEAFF. In nucleotides, the CDR3 is TGTGCCAGCTCACCGGAGCTCGTGAACACTGAAGCTTTCTTT.

This chain links TRBV3-1 (or the pseudogene TRBV3-2) with TRBJ1-2; D unresolved. Germline lookup yields CDR1 LGHDT and CDR2 YNNKEL (reference sequence). V was pared by 9 bases and J by 4 bases, with 6 bases between. This CDR3 region has 10 residues. CDR3 DNA sequence: TGTGCCAGTTTCGGCTATGGCTACACCTTC. Protein product: CASFGYGYTF.

The rearrangement uses TRBV6-5 and TRBJ1-5; D ambiguous. With 7 bases removed from V and 5 bases from J, the gap between germline ends came to 15 bases. The CDR3 length is 14 residues. The germline CDR1 and CDR2 sequences are MNHEY and SVGAGI. CDR3 in amino acids: CASKEQSYYQPQHF. The CDR3 DNA reads as TGTGCCAGCAAGGAACAGTCTTACTATCAGCCCCAGCATTTT.

The chain couples TRBV5-1 to TRBJ1-2; the match to TRBD1 covers 7 bases. V was pared by 3 bases and J by 3 bases, with 8 bases of the junction left unmatched. The CDR3 runs to 15 residues. Germline V gives CDR1 SGHRS, CDR2 YFSETQ. The DNA of the CDR3 is TGCGCCAGCAGCTGGGGCGCCGGGACAGACTATGGCTACACCTTC. It yields the protein CASSWGAGTDYGYTF.

The gene calls are TRBV4-3 and TRBJ1-1; D unresolved. This CDR3 comprises 12 residues. Germline V gene data show CDR1 as LGHNA and CDR2 as YSLEER. V was clipped by 4 bases and J by 2 bases, with 5 bases between them. The CDR3 reads CASSLYNTEAFF. The CDR3 DNA reads as TGCGCCAGCAGCCTATATAACACTGAAGCTTTCTTT.

The chain carries TRBV9 and TRBJ2-7; 7 bases are shared with TRBD1. The CDR3 loop spans 15 amino acids. V was pared by 3 bases and J by 2 bases, with 8 bases of the junction left unmatched. Germline loops: CDR1 SGDLS, CDR2 YYNGEE. The CDR3 DNA follows: TGTGCCAGCAGCGCCTACCGGGACAGCACCTACGAGCAGTACTTC. Translating gives CASSAYRDSTYEQYF.

The chain combines TRBV7-9 with TRBJ2-7; the D gene is possibly TRBD1 (5 bases). V lost 3 bases and J 8 bases, leaving 14 bases between the germline ends. From germline, CDR1 is SEHNR and CDR2 FQNEAQ (reference sequence). There are 13 residues in the CDR3. The CDR3 is CASSLGQNNKQYF. CDR3 nucleotide sequence: TGTGCCAGCAGCTTGGGGCAGAACAATAAGCAGTACTTC.

CDR3 region: CASSPGTSGGIEQYF. The CDR3 nucleotides read TGTGCCAGCAGCCCCGGGACTAGCGGGGGGATAGAGCAGTACTTC. This rearrangement joins TRBV7-6 to TRBJ2-7; 15 nucleotides agree with TRBD2. This CDR3 spans 15 amino acids. Germline lookup yields CDR1 SGHVS and CDR2 FNYEAQ. Trimming removed 5 bases from V and 7 bases from J; junction bases left unmatched: 6.

The table lists this clone with a count of one. The chain employs TRBV19 and TRBJ2-1; perhaps TRBD2 as D (7 bases). The CDR3 sequence is 16 residues long. V lost 6 bases, J lost 0 bases, and 15 bases lay in between. CDR1 and CDR2 (germline): LNHDA, SQIVND (reference sequence). The CDR3 region has the DNA TGTGCCAGTAGAAAAAGGGGGGGGAGCTCCTACAATGAGCAGTTCTTC. Its protein product is CASRKRGGSSYNEQFF.

The chain is built from TRBV19 and TRBJ2-7; 8 bases match TRBD1. The trim removed 5 bases at V and 1 base at J, leaving 10 bases unmatched. The germline gives CDR1 LNHDA, CDR2 SQIVND (reference sequence). The CDR3 extends over 16 amino acids. CDR3 protein: CASSPQTGGGSYEQYF. The CDR3, as DNA: TGTGCCAGTAGTCCACAAACAGGGGGTGGTTCCTACGAGCAGTACTTC.

V is TRBV5-1 and J is TRBJ2-1; the D gene is possibly TRBD1 (6 bases). The CDR3 consists of 16 residues. V lost 5 bases and J 1 base, leaving 16 bases between the germline ends. Germline CDR1 reads SGHRS; CDR2 reads YFSETQ. The CDR3 reads CASSWTARGSYNEQFF. CDR3 nucleotide sequence: TGCGCCAGCAGTTGGACAGCCCGGGGATCCTACAATGAGCAGTTCTTC.

The chain is built from TRBV12-3 or TRBV12-4 and TRBJ2-7; 9 bases are a match to TRBD1. The CDR3 runs to 13 residues. J was trimmed by 3 bases and V by 6 bases; bases with no gene match: 3. This CDR3 is CASSQGQGYEQYF. CDR3 bases: TGTGCCAGCAGCCAGGGACAGGGCTACGAGCAGTACTTC.

The V and J genes are TRBV11-2 and TRBJ1-2; tentative D call: TRBD1 (5 bases). V shed 5 bases and J shed 4 bases, with 14 bases lying between them. The CDR3 is 14 residues long. The germline gives CDR1 SGHAT, CDR2 FQNNGV. This CDR3 is CASSPRQIIYGYTF. For the CDR3, the DNA is TGTGCCAGCAGCCCACGACAGATCATCTATGGCTACACCTTC.

The gene calls are TRBV4-1 and TRBJ2-7; 8 positions agree with TRBD1. Germline V gives CDR1 MGHRA, CDR2 YSYEKL. V was clipped by 0 bases and J by 7 bases; unmatched bases: 11. The CDR3 runs to 16 residues. The CDR3 DNA sequence: TGCGCCAGCAGCCAAGAGCCCCAGGGGGCTCTGGATGAGCAGTACTTC. It translates to CASSQEPQGALDEQYF.

In this sample, this clone turned up once. The chain carries TRBV2 and TRBJ2-7; 9 bases line up with TRBD2. CDR3 length: 13 residues. The V gene end was trimmed by 7 bases and the J gene end by 4 bases; junction bases not matched to a gene: 5. Per the germline V gene, CDR1 is SNHLY and CDR2 is FYNNEI. CDR3 loop: CASTRRGGYEQYF. CDR3 in DNA: TGTGCCAGCACCCGGCGGGGGGGATACGAGCAGTACTTC.

V and J are TRBV12-2 and TRBJ2-7; the table's D call of TRBD1 was not tested on the DNA. TRBV12-2 is marked as a pseudogene. The CDR3 spans 17 residues. CDR3 bases: TGTGCAAGTCGCTTAGACGCCCGACAAGCCTTCCCCTACGAGCAGTACTTC. Protein sequence: CASRLDARQAFPYEQYF.

The chain employs TRBV9 and TRBJ1-1, with 7 bases that match TRBD1. Germline lookup yields CDR1 SGDLS and CDR2 YYNGEE. V trimming: 0 bases; J trimming: 6 bases; junction bases outside the gene matches: 11. The CDR3 loop spans 16 amino acids. CDR3 coding DNA: TGTGCCAGCAGCGTAGCTACGGGCAGGGGGGACGCTGAAGCTTTCTTT. Translating it yields CASSVATGRGDAEAFF.

The J gene is TRBJ2-2, the V gene TRBV7-2; possible D gene TRBD1, 6 bases. V was clipped by 8 bases and J by 1 base, with 20 bases between them. The CDR3 is 17 amino acids. Germline V gene data show CDR1 as SGHTA and CDR2 as FQGNSA. DNA for the CDR3: TGTGCCAGCCCGCTAACCCCGGACAGTCAGAACACCGGGGAGCTGTTTTTT. Encoded protein: CASPLTPDSQNTGELFF.

The V gene is TRBV12-5, the J gene TRBJ2-7; 8 bases line up with TRBD2. CDR1 and CDR2 (germline): LGHNT, FRNRAP. There are 13 residues in the CDR3. V was pared by 6 bases and J by 3 bases, with 4 bases of the junction left unmatched. CDR3 amino acids: CASGRTSFYEQYF. DNA of the CDR3: TGTGCTAGTGGCCGGACTAGCTTCTACGAGCAGTACTTC.

This clone showed up just a few times. The chain couples TRBV19 to TRBJ1-5, with 9 bases identical to TRBD1. The CDR3 has 15 residues. CDR1 is LNHDA and CDR2 is SQIVND in the germline V gene (reference sequence). V lost 5 bases, J lost 7 bases, and 9 bases stayed unmatched. DNA for the CDR3: TGTGCCAGTAGTTGGGGACAGGGTTTTTTGCAGCCCCAGCATTTT. This gives the protein CASSWGQGFLQPQHF.